The 31 T cell receptor beta chains presented below share a single source sample, sequenced in a study of control samples from healthy donors and cancer patients. Sequencing was performed with immunoSEQ multiplex PCR; in TCRdb, only in-frame clones are kept and a portion is missing. Counted here are approximately 59,000 clones, 80% to 90% occurring once; the ten biggest clones make up 12%. Sequenced input: PBMCs. The source is a woman aged 55-70 years with lung cancer.

The chain links TRBV5-1 to TRBJ2-2; a possible D gene is TRBD1 (6 bases). This CDR3 has 15 amino acids. V lost 4 bases, J lost 1 base, and 11 bases lay in between. Germline V gene data show CDR1 as SGHRS and CDR2 as YFSETQ. CDR3 amino acids: CASSTGTKNTGELFF. As DNA, the CDR3 is TGCGCCAGCAGCACCGGGACAAAGAACACCGGGGAGCTGTTTTTT.

V is TRBV18 and J is TRBJ2-2; TRBD2 agrees at 7 bases. The V segment lost 3 bases and the J segment 0 bases; nucleotides outside the gene matches: 10. This CDR3 contains 18 residues. The germline V gene encodes CDR1 KGHSH and CDR2 LQKENI. CDR3 in DNA: TGTGCCAGCTCACCGGTCCAGATAGCGGGTTCGAACACCGGGGAGCTGTTTTTT. Residues: CASSPVQIAGSNTGELFF.

For the CDR3, the DNA is TGCGCCAGCAGCCAAGAAGAGGGAAGGACCGCTCCTTCTTATGGCTACACCTTC. Protein product: CASSQEEGRTAPSYGYTF. The V and J genes are TRBV4-1 and TRBJ1-2; D unclear. In germline, CDR1 is MGHRA, CDR2 YSYEKL. The CDR3 is made up of 18 amino acids. Trimming removed 0 bases from V and 5 bases from J, with 22 bases in between.

This clone showed up just once. The V gene is TRBV5-8, the J gene TRBJ2-5; 8 bases fit TRBD1. This CDR3 has 14 residues. Losses at the gene ends were 4 bases for V and 4 bases for J; bases not matched to a gene: 6. CDR1 SGHTS and CDR2 YDEGEE come from the germline V gene. The CDR3 nucleotides are TGTGCCAGCAGCCGGAGACAGGGGCTAGAGACCCAGTACTTC. It translates to CASSRRQGLETQYF.

The V call is TRBV6-1, the J call TRBJ1-1, with D tentatively TRBD1 (6 bases). The CDR3 consists of 16 residues. The V end lost 3 bases, the J end lost 0 bases, and 14 bases lay between the germline ends. In germline, CDR1 is MNHNS, CDR2 SASEGT. The CDR3 DNA reads as TGTGCCAGCAGTGAGCCACCAGCAGGGGTGAACACTGAAGCTTTCTTT. It is translated as CASSEPPAGVNTEAFF.

The rearrangement links TRBV2 to TRBJ2-1, with 11 bases lining up with TRBD2. Trimming at V came to 6 bases and at J to 4 bases, leaving 8 bases not matched to a gene. The CDR3 length is 16 residues. Germline V gene data show CDR1 as SNHLY and CDR2 as FYNNEI. CDR3 region: CASRFRTSGSYNEQFF. The CDR3 DNA sequence: TGTGCCAGCAGATTTCGGACTAGCGGGTCTTACAATGAGCAGTTCTTC.

The chain couples TRBV5-1 to TRBJ1-2, with D unresolved. The CDR3 loop spans 14 amino acids. Per the germline V gene, CDR1 is SGHRS and CDR2 is YFSETQ. V lost 0 bases and J lost 8, with 14 bases in between. This chain's CDR3 is CASSLADASGGYTF. DNA of the CDR3: TGCGCCAGCAGCTTGGCCGACGCATCGGGGGGCTACACCTTC.

A few counts support this clone. The rearrangement joins TRBV5-1 to TRBJ2-5; 9 bases map to TRBD1. V dropped 4 bases and J dropped 1; count of bases not matched to a gene: 5. CDR3 length equals 15 residues. The germline V gene has CDR1 SGHRS and CDR2 YFSETQ. The CDR3 DNA reads TGCGCCAGCAGCCCGGGACAGGGAGTCCAAGAGACCCAGTACTTC. Translating gives CASSPGQGVQETQYF.

The chain uses TRBV5-1 and TRBJ2-1; weak D call: TRBD2 (5 bases). V lost 1 base, J lost 4 bases, and 9 bases lay in between. Germline CDR1 SGHRS, CDR2 YFSETQ. The length of the CDR3 is 14 residues. CDR3 loop: CASSLQRTYNEQFF. CDR3 bases: TGCGCCAGCAGCTTGCAGCGGACGTACAATGAGCAGTTCTTC.

The chain employs TRBV11-3 and TRBJ2-1, with D maybe TRBD2 (6 bases). Germline lookup yields CDR1 SGHNT and CDR2 YENEEA. V was clipped by 3 bases and J by 0 bases, with 6 bases between them. The CDR3 has 14 residues. The CDR3 DNA sequence: TGTGCCAGCAGCTTCGGGGGCTCCTACAATGAGCAGTTCTTC. It encodes CASSFGGSYNEQFF.

This CDR3 reads CSAGEGLNTGELFF. CDR3 in DNA: TGCAGTGCTGGTGAGGGATTAAACACCGGGGAGCTGTTTTTT. The chain carries TRBV20-1 and TRBJ2-2; D might be TRBD2 (5 bases). Germline V CDR1 and CDR2: DFQATT, SNEGSKA (reference sequence). The ends were cut back, 5 bases at V and 2 bases at J, with 12 bases in the middle. This CDR3 contains 14 residues.

This clone was observed once. The rearrangement uses TRBV2 and TRBJ2-1, with a tentative D call TRBD2 (6 bases). Germline CDR1 is SNHLY and CDR2 is FYNNEI. The CDR3 is made up of 12 amino acids. The germline V and J ends were trimmed by 8 bases and 9 bases, with 14 bases remaining between them. The CDR3 DNA reads as TGTGCCAGCGGCCGCGGGGTCGGTGAGCAGTTCTTC. This encodes CASGRGVGEQFF.

The chain has TRBV7-2 and TRBJ1-5; D unclear. Germline values: CDR1 SGHTA, CDR2 FQGNSA. The CDR3 consists of 15 residues. V lost 0 bases and J 4 bases, leaving 10 bases between the germline ends. The CDR3 spells CASSLAGHVNQPQHF. The CDR3 coding sequence is TGTGCCAGCAGCTTAGCAGGGCATGTTAATCAGCCCCAGCATTTT.

J is TRBJ2-3 and V is TRBV4-2; 15 bases agree with TRBD2. The V gene's germline CDR1 is LGHNA and CDR2 YNFKEQ. This CDR3 is 17 amino acids long. Trimming cost V 1 base and J 5 bases; bases outside gene matches: 4. The CDR3 spells CASSQGTSGRALDTQYF. The DNA of the CDR3 is TGTGCCAGCAGCCAAGGGACTAGCGGGAGGGCCCTAGATACGCAGTATTTT.

The rearrangement joins TRBV6-5 to TRBJ1-1; TRBD1 aligns across 9 bases. CDR1 and CDR2 from the germline V gene are MNHEY and SVGAGI. Trimming removed 2 bases from V and 10 bases from J; junction bases left unmatched: 5. There are 13 residues in the CDR3. The CDR3 region is CASSYPGQGIAFF. CDR3 DNA sequence: TGTGCCAGCAGTTACCCGGGACAGGGAATAGCTTTCTTT.

The chain recombines TRBV7-9 with TRBJ1-1; TRBD1 aligns across 9 bases. Germline V gene sequence: CDR1 SEHNR, CDR2 FQNEAQ (reference sequence). J lost 5 bases, V lost 8 bases, and 6 bases had no gene match. The CDR3 covers 13 residues. The CDR3 DNA follows: TGTGCCAGCGGATTACAGGGGGCGACTGAAGCTTTCTTT. Protein: CASGLQGATEAFF.

This clone was counted between two and nine times. The gene calls are TRBV11-1 and TRBJ1-1; 10 bases match TRBD1. CDR1 is SGHAT and CDR2 is FQDESV in the germline V gene (reference sequence). The ends lost 5 bases at V and 5 bases at J; junction bases unmatched: 5. The CDR3 is made up of 14 amino acids. The CDR3 protein is CASSTTGGRTEAFF. CDR3 nucleotides: TGTGCCAGCAGCACGACAGGGGGCCGAACTGAAGCTTTCTTT.

The rearrangement links TRBV5-1 to TRBJ2-3, with 7 bases aligning to TRBD1. The germline CDR1 and CDR2 sequences are SGHRS and YFSETQ. CDR3 length equals 15 residues. The J segment lost 5 bases and the V segment lost 0 bases, leaving 6 bases of the junction unmatched. The CDR3 region is CASSLGSWDRDTQYF. Written as DNA, the CDR3 is TGCGCCAGCAGCTTGGGAAGTTGGGACAGAGATACGCAGTATTTT. Looking up the rest from reference TRBV5-1 and TRBJ2-3 gives the full variable domain: KAGVTQTPRYLIKTRGQQVTLSCSPISGHRSVSWYQQTPGQGLQFLFEYFSETQRNKGNFPGRFSGRQFSNSRSEMNVSTLELGDSALYLCASSLGSWDRDTQYFGPGTRLTVL.

This clone was seen a single time. This chain joins TRBV3-1 (or the pseudogene TRBV3-2) and TRBJ2-5; 7 nucleotides agree with TRBD1. The V gene's germline CDR1 is LGHDT and CDR2 YNNKEL (reference sequence). CDR3 size: 14 residues. J lost 5 bases, V lost 3 bases, and 6 bases had no gene match. In DNA form, the CDR3 reads TGTGCCAGCAGCCATACAAGGGGGCCGGAGACCCAGTACTTC. Translating it yields CASSHTRGPETQYF.

The rearrangement links TRBV6-4 to TRBJ2-1; TRBD2 might be the D (6 bases). CDR3 size: 15 residues. The V end was cut by 6 bases, the J end by 5 bases, with 17 bases between. CDR1 is MRHNA, CDR2 SNTAGT, per germline. CDR3 in amino acids: CASRLFAGTNNEQFF. The CDR3 DNA reads TGTGCCAGCAGATTGTTTGCGGGAACTAACAATGAGCAGTTCTTC.

This clone was counted a single time. The chain uses TRBV20-1 and TRBJ2-5; 11 bases match TRBD1. CDR1 and CDR2 (germline): DFQATT, SNEGSKA (reference sequence). The CDR3 consists of 15 residues. Losses at the gene ends were 3 bases for V and 4 bases for J; bases not matched to a gene: 7. CDR3 sequence (DNA): TGCAGTGCTAGTCCCGGACAGGGGGCTTTAGAGACCCAGTACTTC. Its translation: CSASPGQGALETQYF.

The V gene is TRBV12-3 or TRBV12-4, the J gene TRBJ1-1, with D unclear. The CDR3 length is 13 residues. V dropped 1 base and J dropped 1 base, with 4 bases sitting between them. The CDR3 nucleotides read TGTGCCAGCAGTTTAGGAGCGAACACTGAAGCTTTCTTT. As protein: CASSLGANTEAFF.

CDR3 sequence: CASSQDGGDQETQYF. The DNA of the CDR3 is TGTGCCAGCAGCCAAGACGGAGGAGATCAAGAGACCCAGTACTTC. V and J are TRBV3-1 (or the pseudogene TRBV3-2) and TRBJ2-5; TRBD2 might be the D (5 bases). Germline assignment: CDR1 LGHDT and CDR2 YNNKEL (reference sequence). This CDR3 comprises 15 residues. Trimming removed 0 bases at V and 2 bases at J, with 10 bases between.

As DNA, the CDR3 is TGTGCCAGCAGCCCCTTGCAGGCCTACAATGAGCAGTTCTTC. This sequence encodes CASSPLQAYNEQFF. This chain links TRBV3-1 (or the pseudogene TRBV3-2) with TRBJ2-1; the D is unclear. Germline V gives CDR1 LGHDT, CDR2 YNNKEL (reference sequence). V lost 4 bases to trimming and J lost 2 bases, with 9 bases between them. The CDR3 is made up of 14 amino acids.

This sequence joins TRBV5-6 and TRBJ2-7, with D perhaps matching TRBD1 (5 bases). The CDR3 has 11 residues. Per the germline V gene, CDR1 is SGHDT and CDR2 is YYEEEE. V lost 4 bases and J lost 6, with 8 bases in between. The CDR3 coding sequence is TGTGCCAGCAGCAGGCAGGGCGAGCAGTACTTC. It codes for CASSRQGEQYF. The full variable domain, in which reference TRBV5-6 and TRBJ2-7 provide the parts outside the CDR3, is DAGVTQSPTHLIKTRGQQVTLRCSPKSGHDTVSWYQQALGQGPQFIFQYYEEEERQRGNFPDRFSGHQFPNYSSELNVNALLLGDSALYLCASSRQGEQYFGPGTRLTVT.

V and J are TRBV3-1 (or the pseudogene TRBV3-2) and TRBJ2-3; unclear D gene. The CDR3 is made up of 15 amino acids. Trimming pared 1 base from V and 3 bases from J, leaving 11 bases between. CDR1 LGHDT and CDR2 YNNKEL come from the germline V gene (reference sequence). The CDR3 spells CASSQGVGLTDTQYF. In nucleotides, the CDR3 is TGTGCCAGCAGCCAAGGGGTGGGTCTGACAGATACGCAGTATTTT.

The genes are TRBV27 and TRBJ1-2; TRBD1 matches 9 bases. Germline V gene lookup returns CDR1 MNHEY and CDR2 SMNVEV (reference sequence). The junction had 5 bases not matched to a gene; V was cut back by 0 bases and J by 3 bases. The CDR3 runs 16 residues. The CDR3 spells CASSLSGTGTYYGYTF. Written as DNA, the CDR3 is TGTGCCAGCAGTTTATCTGGGACAGGGACTTACTATGGCTACACCTTC.

The CDR3 sequence is CASSQRDRGTNEQFF. In DNA form, the CDR3 reads TGTGCCAGCAGCCAAAGGGACAGGGGGACCAATGAGCAGTTCTTC. The chain carries TRBV3-1 (or the pseudogene TRBV3-2) and TRBJ2-1, with 11 positions matching TRBD1. This CDR3 has 15 amino acids. Germline lookup yields CDR1 LGHDT and CDR2 YNNKEL (reference sequence). With V trimmed by 2 bases and J by 6 bases, 3 bases remained unmatched.

This clone has a handful of counts. The gene calls are TRBV10-3 and TRBJ2-3, with 14 nucleotides matching TRBD2. The CDR3 spans 16 residues. Per the germline V gene, CDR1 is ENHRY and CDR2 is SYGVKD. V lost 0 bases to trimming and J lost 9 bases; unmatched junction nucleotides: 5. CDR3 nucleotide sequence: TGTGCCATCAGTGAGTCGGGACTAGCGGGGGACGGGACGCAGTATTTT. The encoded protein is CAISESGLAGDGTQYF.

The chain carries TRBV3-1 (or the pseudogene TRBV3-2) and TRBJ1-2; no clear D gene. The germline gives CDR1 LGHDT, CDR2 YNNKEL (reference sequence). The V and J ends lost 0 bases and 2 bases respectively, with 19 bases between them. CDR3 length equals 18 residues. The CDR3 nucleotides are TGTGCCAGCAGCCAAGATATGGCCTCCATTTATCTAAACTATGGCTACACCTTC. Translated: CASSQDMASIYLNYGYTF.

The rearrangement links TRBV3-1 (or the pseudogene TRBV3-2) to TRBJ1-3, with D hard to call. The length of the CDR3 is 14 residues. V was clipped by 0 bases and J by 5 bases, with 8 bases between them. The germline V gene encodes CDR1 LGHDT and CDR2 YNNKEL (reference sequence). CDR3 sequence (DNA): TGTGCCAGCAGCCAAGAAGTTTCCCGAAACACCATATATTTT. Translating it yields CASSQEVSRNTIYF.